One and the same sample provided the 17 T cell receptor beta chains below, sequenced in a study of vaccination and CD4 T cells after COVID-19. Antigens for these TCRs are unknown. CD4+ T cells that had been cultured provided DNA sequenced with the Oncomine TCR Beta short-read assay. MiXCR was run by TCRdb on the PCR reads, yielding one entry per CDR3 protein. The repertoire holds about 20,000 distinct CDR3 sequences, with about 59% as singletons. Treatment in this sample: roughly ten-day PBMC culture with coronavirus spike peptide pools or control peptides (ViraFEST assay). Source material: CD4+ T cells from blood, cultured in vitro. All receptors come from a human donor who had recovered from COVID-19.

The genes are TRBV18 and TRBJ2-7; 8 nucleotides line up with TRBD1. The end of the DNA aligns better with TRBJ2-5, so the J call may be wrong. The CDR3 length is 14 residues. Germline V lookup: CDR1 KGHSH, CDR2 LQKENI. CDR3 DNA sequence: TGTGCCAGCTCACCCGGGACAGGCAGAGAGACCCAGTACTTC. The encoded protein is CASSPGTGRETQYF.

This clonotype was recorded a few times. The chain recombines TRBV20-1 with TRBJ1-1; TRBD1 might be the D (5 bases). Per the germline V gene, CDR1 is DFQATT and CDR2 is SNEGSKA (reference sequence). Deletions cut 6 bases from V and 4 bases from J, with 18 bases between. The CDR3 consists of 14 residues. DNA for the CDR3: TGCAGTGCCCTTCCCCGGGACCTGGGCACTGAAGCTTTCTTT. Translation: CSALPRDLGTEAFF.

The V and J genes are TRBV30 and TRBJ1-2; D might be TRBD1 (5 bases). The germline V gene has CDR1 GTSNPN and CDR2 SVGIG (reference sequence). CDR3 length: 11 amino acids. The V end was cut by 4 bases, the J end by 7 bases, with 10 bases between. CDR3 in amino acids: CAWNRDGGYTF. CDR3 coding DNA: TGTGCCTGGAACCGGGACGGTGGCTACACCTTC.

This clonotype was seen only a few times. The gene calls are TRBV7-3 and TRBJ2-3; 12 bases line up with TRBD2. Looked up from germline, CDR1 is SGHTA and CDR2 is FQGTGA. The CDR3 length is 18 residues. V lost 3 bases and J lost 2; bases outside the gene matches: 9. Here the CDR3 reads CASSLGRLAGDDTDTQYF. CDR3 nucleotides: TGTGCCAGCAGCTTGGGGAGACTAGCGGGAGATGACACAGATACGCAGTATTTT.

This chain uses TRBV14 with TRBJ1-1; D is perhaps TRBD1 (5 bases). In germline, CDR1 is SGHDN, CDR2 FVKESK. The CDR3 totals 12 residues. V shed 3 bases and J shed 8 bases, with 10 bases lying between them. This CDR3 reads CASSQGVREAFF. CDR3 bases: TGTGCCAGCAGCCAGGGGGTAAGGGAAGCTTTCTTT.

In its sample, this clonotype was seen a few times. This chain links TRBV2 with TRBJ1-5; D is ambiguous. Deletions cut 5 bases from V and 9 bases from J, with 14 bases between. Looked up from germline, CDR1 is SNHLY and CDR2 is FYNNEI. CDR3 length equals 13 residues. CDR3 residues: CASSSTVVRPQHF. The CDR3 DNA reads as TGTGCCAGCAGTAGTACGGTAGTTAGGCCCCAGCATTTT.

The CDR3 is CASSLPGGAAGELFF. For the CDR3, the DNA is TGTGCCAGCAGTTTACCGGGGGGCGCCGCCGGGGAGCTGTTTTTT. This chain uses TRBV28 with TRBJ2-2; D perhaps matches TRBD2 (7 bases). V was clipped by 2 bases and J by 6 bases, with 13 bases between them. CDR1 is MDHEN, CDR2 SYDVKM, per germline. The CDR3 loop spans 15 amino acids.

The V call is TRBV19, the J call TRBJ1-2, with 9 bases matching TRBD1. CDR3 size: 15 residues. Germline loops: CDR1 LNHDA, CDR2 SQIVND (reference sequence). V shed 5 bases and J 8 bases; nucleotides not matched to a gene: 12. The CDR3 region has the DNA TGTGCCAGTAGTCTCTTCCCGGGACAGGGTACCGGCTACACCTTC. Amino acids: CASSLFPGQGTGYTF. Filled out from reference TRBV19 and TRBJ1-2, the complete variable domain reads DGGITQSPKYLFRKEGQNVTLSCEQNLNHDAMYWYRQDPGQGLRLIYYSQIVNDFQKGDIAEGYSVSREKKESFPLTVTSAQKNPTAFYLCASSLFPGQGTGYTFGSGTRLTVV.

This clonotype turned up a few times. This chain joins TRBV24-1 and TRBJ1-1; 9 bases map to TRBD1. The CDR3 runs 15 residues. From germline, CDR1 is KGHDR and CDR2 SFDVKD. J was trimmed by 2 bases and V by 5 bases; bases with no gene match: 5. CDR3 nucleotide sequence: TGTGCCACCAGTGGCTCGACAGGGGGTAACACTGAAGCTTTCTTT. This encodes CATSGSTGGNTEAFF.

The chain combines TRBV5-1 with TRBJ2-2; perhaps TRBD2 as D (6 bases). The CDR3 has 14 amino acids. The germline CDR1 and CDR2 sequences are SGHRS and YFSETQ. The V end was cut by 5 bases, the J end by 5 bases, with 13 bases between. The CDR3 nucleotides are TGCGCCAGCAGGTCCGGGAGTGGAACCGGGGAGCTGTTTTTT. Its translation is CASRSGSGTGELFF.

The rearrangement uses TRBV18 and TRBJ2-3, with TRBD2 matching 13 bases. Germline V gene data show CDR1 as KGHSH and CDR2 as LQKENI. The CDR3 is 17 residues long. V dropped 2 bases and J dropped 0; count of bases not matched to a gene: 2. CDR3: CASSPRTSGSSTDTQYF. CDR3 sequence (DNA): TGTGCCAGCTCACCAAGGACTAGCGGGAGCAGCACAGATACGCAGTATTTT.

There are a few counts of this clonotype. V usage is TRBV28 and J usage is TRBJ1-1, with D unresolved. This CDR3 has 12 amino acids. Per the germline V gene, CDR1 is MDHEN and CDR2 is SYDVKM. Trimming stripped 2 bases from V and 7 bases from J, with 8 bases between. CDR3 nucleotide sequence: TGTGCCAGCAGTTTAGGGTCGATTGAAGCTTTCTTT. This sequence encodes CASSLGSIEAFF.

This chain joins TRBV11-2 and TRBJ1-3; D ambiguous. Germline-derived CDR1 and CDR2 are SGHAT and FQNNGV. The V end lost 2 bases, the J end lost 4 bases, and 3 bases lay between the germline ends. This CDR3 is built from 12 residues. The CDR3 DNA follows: TGTGCCAGCAGCTTATCCGGAAACACCATATATTTT. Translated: CASSLSGNTIYF. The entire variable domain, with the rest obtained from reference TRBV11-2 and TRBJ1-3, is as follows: EAGVAQSPRYKIIEKRQSVAFWCNPISGHATLYWYQQILGQGPKLLIQFQNNGVVDDSQLPKDRFSAERLKGVDSTLKIQPAKLEDSAVYLCASSLSGNTIYFGEGSWLTVV.

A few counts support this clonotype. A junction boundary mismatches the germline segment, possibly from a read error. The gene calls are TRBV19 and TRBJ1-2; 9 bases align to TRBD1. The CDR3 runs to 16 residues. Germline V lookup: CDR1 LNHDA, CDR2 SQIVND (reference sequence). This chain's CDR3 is CASSLEGQGLSLGYTF. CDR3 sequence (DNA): TGTGCCAGTAGTTTAGAGGGACAGGGATTAAGTCTTGGCTACACCTTC.

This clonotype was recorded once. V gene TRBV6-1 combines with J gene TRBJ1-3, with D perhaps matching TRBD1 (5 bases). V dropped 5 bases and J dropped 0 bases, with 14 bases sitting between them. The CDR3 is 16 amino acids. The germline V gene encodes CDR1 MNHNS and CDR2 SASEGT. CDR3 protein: CASSPGGRTSGNTIYF. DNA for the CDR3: TGTGCCAGCAGTCCCGGGGGACGGACCTCTGGAAACACCATATATTTT.

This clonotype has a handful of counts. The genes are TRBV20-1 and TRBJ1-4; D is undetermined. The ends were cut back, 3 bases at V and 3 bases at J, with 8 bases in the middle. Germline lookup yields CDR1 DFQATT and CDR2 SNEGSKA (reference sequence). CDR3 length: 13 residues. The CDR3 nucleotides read TGCAGTGCTAGGGCACGTTCTAATGAAAAACTGTTTTTT. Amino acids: CSARARSNEKLFF.

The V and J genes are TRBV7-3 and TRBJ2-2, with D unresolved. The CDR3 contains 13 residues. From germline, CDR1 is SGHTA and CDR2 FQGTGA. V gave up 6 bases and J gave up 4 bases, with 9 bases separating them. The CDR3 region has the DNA TGTGCCAGCAGTCGGTCCCTCACCGGGGAGCTGTTTTTT. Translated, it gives CASSRSLTGELFF. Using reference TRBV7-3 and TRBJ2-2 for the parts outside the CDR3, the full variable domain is GAGVSQTPSNKVTEKGKYVELRCDPISGHTALYWYRQSLGQGPEFLIYFQGTGAADDSGLPNDRFFAVRPEGSVSTLKIQRTERGDSAVYLCASSRSLTGELFFGEGSRLTVL.